The present entry profiles one T cell receptor (beta chain) with its context. The antigen is not known. This sample was included in a study of T cells in Graves' hyperthyroidism and ophthalmopathy. Study as a whole: Peripheral blood was obtained at initial diagnosis, preceding any treatment.

Exclusion criteria comprised uncontrolled infection, other autoimmune disease, pregnancy or lactation. Deletions cut 5 bases from V and 4 bases from J, with 18 bases between. The V gene's germline CDR1 is LNHDA and CDR2 SQIVND (reference sequence). CDR3 size: 16 residues. The study, taken as a whole, reports: Most thyroid clonotypes expanded above 0.001 were also detected in blood.

TCR beta CDR3 regions were amplified from RNA transcripts. The HTBI primer set served for first-round RT-PCR of the TCR CDR3. Each CDR3 protein gets one entry after TCRdb re-called the multiplex PCR reads with MiXCR. The sample lists fewer than 550,000 distinct CDR3 sequences, 15% to 17% occurring once. This chain uses TRBV19 with TRBJ1-5; no firm D call. Input material: blood. This receptor was taken from a woman younger than 35 with Graves' hyperthyroidism. The CDR3 is CASSPPGRTMNQPQHF. CDR3 DNA: TGTGCCAGTAGTCCCCCGGGGAGGACGATGAATCAGCCCCAGCATTTT.